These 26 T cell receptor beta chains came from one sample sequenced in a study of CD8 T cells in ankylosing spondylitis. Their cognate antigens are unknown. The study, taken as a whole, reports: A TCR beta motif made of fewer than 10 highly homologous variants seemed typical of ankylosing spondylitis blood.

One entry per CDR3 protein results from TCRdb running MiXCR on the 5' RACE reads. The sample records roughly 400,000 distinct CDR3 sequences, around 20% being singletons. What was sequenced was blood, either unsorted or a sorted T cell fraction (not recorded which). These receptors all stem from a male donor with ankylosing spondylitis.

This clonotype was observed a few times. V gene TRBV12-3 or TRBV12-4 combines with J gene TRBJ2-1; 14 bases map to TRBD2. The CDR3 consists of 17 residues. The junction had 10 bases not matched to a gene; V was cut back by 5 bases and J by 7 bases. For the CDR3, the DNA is TGTGCCAGCAGTCGACTAGCGGGAGGGCCTTTAGCGAATGAGCAGTTCTTC. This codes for CASSRLAGGPLANEQFF.

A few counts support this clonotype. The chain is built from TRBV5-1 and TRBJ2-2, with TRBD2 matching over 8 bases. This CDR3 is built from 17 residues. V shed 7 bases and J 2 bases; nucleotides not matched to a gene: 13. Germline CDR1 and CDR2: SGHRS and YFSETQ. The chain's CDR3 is CASGTTFSGRNTGELFF. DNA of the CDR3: TGCGCCAGCGGTACGACCTTCAGCGGGAGAAACACCGGGGAGCTGTTTTTT. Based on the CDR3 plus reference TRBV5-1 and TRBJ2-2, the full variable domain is KAGVTQTPRYLIKTRGQQVTLSCSPISGHRSVSWYQQTPGQGLQFLFEYFSETQRNKGNFPGRFSGRQFSNSRSEMNVSTLELGDSALYLCASGTTFSGRNTGELFFGEGSRLTVL.

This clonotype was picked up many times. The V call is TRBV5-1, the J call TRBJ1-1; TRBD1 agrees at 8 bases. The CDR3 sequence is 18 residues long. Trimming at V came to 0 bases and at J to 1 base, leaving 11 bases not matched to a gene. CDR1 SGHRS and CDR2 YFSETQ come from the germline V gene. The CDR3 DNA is TGCGCCAGCAGCTTGGGATGGGGACAGGAGGTAACGAACACTGAAGCTTTCTTT. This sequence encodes CASSLGWGQEVTNTEAFF.

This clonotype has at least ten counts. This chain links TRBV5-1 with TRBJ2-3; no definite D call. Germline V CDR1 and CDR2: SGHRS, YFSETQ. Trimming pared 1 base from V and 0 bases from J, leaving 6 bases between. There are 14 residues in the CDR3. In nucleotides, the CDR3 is TGCGCCAGCAGCTTGATCCCGAGCACAGATACGCAGTATTTT. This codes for CASSLIPSTDTQYF. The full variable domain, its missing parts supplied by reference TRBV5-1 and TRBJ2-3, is KAGVTQTPRYLIKTRGQQVTLSCSPISGHRSVSWYQQTPGQGLQFLFEYFSETQRNKGNFPGRFSGRQFSNSRSEMNVSTLELGDSALYLCASSLIPSTDTQYFGPGTRLTVL.

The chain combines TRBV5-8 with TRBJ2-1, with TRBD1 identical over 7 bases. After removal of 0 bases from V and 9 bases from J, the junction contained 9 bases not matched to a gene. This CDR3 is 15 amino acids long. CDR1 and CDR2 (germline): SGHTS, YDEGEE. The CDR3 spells CASSLEDRRLGEQFF. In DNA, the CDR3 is TGTGCCAGCAGCTTGGAGGACAGGAGATTGGGTGAGCAGTTCTTC.

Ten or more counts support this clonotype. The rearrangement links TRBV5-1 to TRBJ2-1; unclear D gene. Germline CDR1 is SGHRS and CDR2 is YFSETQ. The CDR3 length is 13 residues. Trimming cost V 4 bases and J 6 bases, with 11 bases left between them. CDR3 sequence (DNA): TGCGCCAGCAGCCCTGGACCGAGCAATGAGCAGTTCTTC. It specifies CASSPGPSNEQFF.

The CDR3 DNA reads as TGCAGTGCTAGCTCCTCTGGGCCAGGATACACAGATACGCAGTATTTT. As protein: CSASSSGPGYTDTQYF. The chain combines TRBV20-1 with TRBJ2-3; D is ambiguous. This CDR3 is 16 amino acids long. Trimming stripped 3 bases from V and 2 bases from J, with 18 bases between. Germline V gene sequence: CDR1 DFQATT, CDR2 SNEGSKA (reference sequence).

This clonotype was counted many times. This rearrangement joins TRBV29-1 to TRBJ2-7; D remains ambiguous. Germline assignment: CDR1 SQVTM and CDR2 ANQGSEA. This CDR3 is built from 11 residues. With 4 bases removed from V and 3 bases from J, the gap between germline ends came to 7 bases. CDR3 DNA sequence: TGCAGCGTTGGAAACAACTACGAGCAGTACTTC. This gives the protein CSVGNNYEQYF.

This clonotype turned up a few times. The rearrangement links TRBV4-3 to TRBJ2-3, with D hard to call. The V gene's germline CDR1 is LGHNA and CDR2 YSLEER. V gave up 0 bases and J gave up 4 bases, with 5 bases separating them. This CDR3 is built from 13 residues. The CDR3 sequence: CASSQDHPDTQYF. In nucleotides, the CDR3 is TGCGCCAGCAGCCAAGATCACCCAGATACGCAGTATTTT.

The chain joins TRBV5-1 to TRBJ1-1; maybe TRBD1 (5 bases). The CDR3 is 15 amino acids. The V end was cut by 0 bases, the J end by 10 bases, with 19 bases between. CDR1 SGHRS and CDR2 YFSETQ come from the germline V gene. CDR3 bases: TGCGCCAGCAGCTTGGATCTTGGGCCCCAGGGAAGAGCTTTCTTT. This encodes CASSLDLGPQGRAFF. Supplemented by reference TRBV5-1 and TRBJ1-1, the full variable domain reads KAGVTQTPRYLIKTRGQQVTLSCSPISGHRSVSWYQQTPGQGLQFLFEYFSETQRNKGNFPGRFSGRQFSNSRSEMNVSTLELGDSALYLCASSLDLGPQGRAFFGQGTRLTVV.

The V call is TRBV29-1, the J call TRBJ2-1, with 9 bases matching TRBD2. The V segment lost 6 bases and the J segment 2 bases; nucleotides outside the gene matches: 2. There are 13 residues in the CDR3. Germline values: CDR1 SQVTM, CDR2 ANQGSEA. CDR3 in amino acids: CSVGLATYNEQFF. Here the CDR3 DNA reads TGCAGCGTCGGACTAGCGACCTACAATGAGCAGTTCTTC.

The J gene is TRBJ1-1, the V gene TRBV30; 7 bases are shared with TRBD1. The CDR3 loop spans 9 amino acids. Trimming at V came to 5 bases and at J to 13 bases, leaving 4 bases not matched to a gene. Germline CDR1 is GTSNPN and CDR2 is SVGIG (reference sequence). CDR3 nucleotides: TGTGCCTGGGACAGGGAGGGTTTCTTT. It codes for CAWDREGFF.

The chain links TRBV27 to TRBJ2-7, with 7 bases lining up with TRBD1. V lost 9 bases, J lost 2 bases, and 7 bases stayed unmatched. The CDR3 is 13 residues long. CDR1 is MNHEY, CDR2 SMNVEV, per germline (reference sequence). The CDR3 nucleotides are TGTGCCAGTTCCCGAACAGGGGCCTACGAGCAGTACTTC. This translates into CASSRTGAYEQYF.

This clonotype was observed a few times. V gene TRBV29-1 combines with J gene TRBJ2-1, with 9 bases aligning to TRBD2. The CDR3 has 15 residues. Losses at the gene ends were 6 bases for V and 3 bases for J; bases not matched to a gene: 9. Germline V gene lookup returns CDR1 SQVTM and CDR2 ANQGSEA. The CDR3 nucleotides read TGCAGCGTCTTCGGACTAGCGACCAGCTACAATGAGCAGTTCTTC. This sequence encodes CSVFGLATSYNEQFF.

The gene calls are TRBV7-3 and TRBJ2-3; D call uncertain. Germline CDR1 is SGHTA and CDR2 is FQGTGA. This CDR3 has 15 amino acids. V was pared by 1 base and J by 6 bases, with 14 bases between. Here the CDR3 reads CASSLIRTRADTQYF. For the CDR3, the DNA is TGTGCCAGCAGCTTAATCCGGACCCGCGCCGATACGCAGTATTTT. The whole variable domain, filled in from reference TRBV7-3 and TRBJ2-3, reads GAGVSQTPSNKVTEKGKYVELRCDPISGHTALYWYRQSLGQGPEFLIYFQGTGAADDSGLPNDRFFAVRPEGSVSTLKIQRTERGDSAVYLCASSLIRTRADTQYFGPGTRLTVL.

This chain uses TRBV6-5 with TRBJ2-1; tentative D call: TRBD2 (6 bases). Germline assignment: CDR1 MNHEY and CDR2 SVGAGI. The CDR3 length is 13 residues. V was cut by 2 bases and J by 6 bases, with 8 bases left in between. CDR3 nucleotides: TGTGCCAGCAGTTACCCGGGGGTCAATGAGCAGTTCTTC. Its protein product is CASSYPGVNEQFF.

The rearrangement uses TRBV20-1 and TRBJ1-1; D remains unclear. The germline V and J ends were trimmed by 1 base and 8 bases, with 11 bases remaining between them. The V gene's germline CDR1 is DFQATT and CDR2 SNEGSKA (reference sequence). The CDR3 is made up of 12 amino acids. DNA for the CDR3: TGCAGTGCTAGAGTTCGGTCCTCGGAAGCTTTCTTT. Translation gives CSARVRSSEAFF.

DNA for the CDR3: TGCAGCGTTGATCCTAGCGACCCATACAATGAGCAGTTCTTC. It translates to CSVDPSDPYNEQFF. The chain employs TRBV29-1 and TRBJ2-1; a weak D match, TRBD2 (6 bases). The CDR3 has 14 residues. Germline CDR1 SQVTM, CDR2 ANQGSEA. Trimming cost V 3 bases and J 4 bases, with 13 bases left between them.

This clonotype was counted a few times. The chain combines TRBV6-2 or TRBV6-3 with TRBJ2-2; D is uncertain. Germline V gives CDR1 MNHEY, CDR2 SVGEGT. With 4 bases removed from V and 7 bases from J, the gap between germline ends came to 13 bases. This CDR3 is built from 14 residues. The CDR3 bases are TGTGCCAGCAGTTTACCCGTGTGGGACGGGGAGCTGTTTTTT. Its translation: CASSLPVWDGELFF.

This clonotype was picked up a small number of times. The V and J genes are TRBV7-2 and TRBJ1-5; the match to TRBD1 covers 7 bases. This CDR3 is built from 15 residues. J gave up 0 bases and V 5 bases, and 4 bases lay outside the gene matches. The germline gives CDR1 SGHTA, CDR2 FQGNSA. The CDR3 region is CASSPRQGSNQPQHF. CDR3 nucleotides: TGTGCCAGCAGCCCCCGACAGGGTAGCAATCAGCCCCAGCATTTT. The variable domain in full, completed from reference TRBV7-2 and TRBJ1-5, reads GAGVSQSPSNKVTEKGKDVELRCDPISGHTALYWYRQSLGQGLEFLIYFQGNSAPDKSGLPSDRFSAERTGGSVSTLTIQRTQQEDSAVYLCASSPRQGSNQPQHFGDGTRLSIL.

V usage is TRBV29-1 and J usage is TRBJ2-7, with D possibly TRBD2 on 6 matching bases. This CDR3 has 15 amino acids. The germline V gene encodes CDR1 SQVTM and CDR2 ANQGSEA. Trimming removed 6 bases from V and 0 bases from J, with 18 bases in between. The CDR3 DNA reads TGCAGCGTGGGCGATTTTGGCGGGGCCTCCTACGAGCAGTACTTC. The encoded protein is CSVGDFGGASYEQYF.

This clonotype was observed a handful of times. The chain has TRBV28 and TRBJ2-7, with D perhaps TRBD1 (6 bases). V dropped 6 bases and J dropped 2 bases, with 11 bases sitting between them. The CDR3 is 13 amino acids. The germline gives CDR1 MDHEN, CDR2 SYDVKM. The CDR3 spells CASRPRGTYEQYF. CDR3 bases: TGTGCCAGCAGGCCGAGGGGGACCTACGAGCAGTACTTC. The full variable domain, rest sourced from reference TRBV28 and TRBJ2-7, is DVKVTQSSRYLVKRTGEKVFLECVQDMDHENMFWYRQDPGLGLRLIYFSYDVKMKEKGDIPEGYSVSREKKERFSLILESASTNQTSMYLCASRPRGTYEQYFGPGTRLTVT.

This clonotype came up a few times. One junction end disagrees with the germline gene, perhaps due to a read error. This CDR3 is CASSPNRVRSEQFF. As DNA, the CDR3 is TGTGCTAGCAGCCCCAACCGCGTTCGGAGTGAGCAGTTCTTC. This sequence joins TRBV7-7 and TRBJ2-1; D not resolved. The germline gives CDR1 SSHAT, CDR2 FNYEAQ (reference sequence). The CDR3 consists of 14 residues.

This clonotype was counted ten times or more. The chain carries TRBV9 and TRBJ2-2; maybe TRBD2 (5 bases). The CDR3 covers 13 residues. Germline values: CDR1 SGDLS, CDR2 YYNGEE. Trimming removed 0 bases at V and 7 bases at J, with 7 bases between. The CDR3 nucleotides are TGTGCCAGCAGCGTAGGAGGGATCGGGGAGCTGTTTTTT. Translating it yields CASSVGGIGELFF. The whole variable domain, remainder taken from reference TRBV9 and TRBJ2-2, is DSGVTQTPKHLITATGQRVTLRCSPRSGDLSVYWYQQSLDQGLQFLIQYYNGEERAKGNILERFSAQQFPDLHSELNLSSLELGDSALYFCASSVGGIGELFFGEGSRLTVL.

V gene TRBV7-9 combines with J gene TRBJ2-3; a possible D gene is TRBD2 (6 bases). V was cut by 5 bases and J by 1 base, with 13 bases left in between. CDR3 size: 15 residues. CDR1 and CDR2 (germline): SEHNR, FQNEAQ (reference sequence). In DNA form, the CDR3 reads TGTGCCAGCAGCATTAGCGGCCAGGGCACAGATACGCAGTATTTT. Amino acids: CASSISGQGTDTQYF.

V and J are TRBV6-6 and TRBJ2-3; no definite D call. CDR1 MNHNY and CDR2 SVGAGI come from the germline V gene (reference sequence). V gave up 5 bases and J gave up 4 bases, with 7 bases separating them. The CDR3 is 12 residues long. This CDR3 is CASSSQSDTQYF. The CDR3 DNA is TGTGCCAGCAGTAGCCAGTCAGATACGCAGTATTTT.